This TCR beta chain was recorded in a study of vaccination effects on CD4 cells after COVID-19. Study details: Vaccination followed sampling of two convalescent patients by 16 days and one week respectively.

The table came from immunoSEQ multiplex PCR; TCRdb's copy has only in-frame clones and leaves some out. The table lists approximately 37,000 clones, 73% of them singletons, with less than 40% in the top ten. V trimming: 4 bases; J trimming: 4 bases; junction bases outside the gene matches: 13. Germline V gene lookup returns CDR1 KGHSH and CDR2 LQKENI. This CDR3 region has 17 residues. This clone has a single count. Its antigen is not identified. Pools of viral peptides were used by the ViraFEST assay to expand antigen-specific CD4+ T cells ahead of sequencing. On roughly day 10 of culture, CD4+ T cells were separated out. Sometime from March through December 2020, the person acquired a SARS-CoV-2 infection that PCR confirmed. Wells of around 2 million PBMC each were grown with about 9.5 IU/ml IL-2 and roughly 9.9 ug/ml peptides. A half-medium replacement with IL-2 medium was carried out on days 3 and 7.

Sequenced here: CD4+ T cells from PBMCs cultured with a peptide pool, sampled before COVID-19 vaccination. The receptor was isolated from a human donor who had a prior SARS-CoV-2 infection. The chain combines TRBV18 with TRBJ2-7; 10 bases align to TRBD2. The CDR3 loop reads CASSLAGTSVWEYEQYF. The CDR3 coding sequence is TGTGCCAGCTCACTCGCCGGGACTAGCGTTTGGGAGTACGAGCAGTACTTC. Full variable domain (rest looked up from reference TRBV18 and TRBJ2-7): NAGVMQNPRHLVRRRGQEARLRCSPMKGHSHVYWYRQLPEEGLKFMVYLQKENIIDESGMPKERFSAEFPKEGPSILRIQQVVRGDSAAYFCASSLAGTSVWEYEQYFGPGTRLTVT.